A single sample gave rise to the 22 T cell receptor beta chains below, sequenced in a study of shared clonotypes between healthy human individuals. TCRdb's table, derived via immunoSEQ multiplex PCR, lists solely in-frame clones and lacks some. Of approximately 740,000 clones detected, under 80% appear once; the ten largest clones hold approximately 1.7%. Material for sequencing was memory CD4+ T cells sorted from blood. Subset noted: CD45RA-negative fraction. The receptors were gathered from a woman aged 25 to 39 in good health.

The chain combines TRBV4-1 with TRBJ1-5; 8 nucleotides agree with TRBD1. With V trimmed by 4 bases and J by 11 bases, 10 bases remained unmatched. This CDR3 is 14 amino acids long. Per the germline V gene, CDR1 is MGHRA and CDR2 is YSYEKL. CDR3 region: CASSPGQGESSQHF. The DNA of the CDR3 is TGCGCCAGCAGCCCTGGACAGGGAGAATCATCCCAGCATTTT.

The CDR3 spells CATSPRRTGEGPRDEQFF. The CDR3 DNA sequence: TGTGCCACCAGCCCCCGCCGGACAGGGGAAGGGCCTAGGGATGAGCAGTTCTTC. V usage is TRBV15 and J usage is TRBJ2-1, with 9 bases fitting TRBD1. The V segment lost 5 bases and the J segment 8 bases; nucleotides outside the gene matches: 19. Per the germline V gene, CDR1 is LNHNV and CDR2 is YYDKDF (reference sequence). CDR3 length: 18 amino acids.

Points on this clone: It may be a read error: a sequence one base away is much more abundant. The chain recombines TRBV11-2 with TRBJ2-7; D not certain. The CDR3 is 11 amino acids. V was cut by 7 bases and J by 3 bases, with 7 bases left in between. Per the germline V gene, CDR1 is SGHAT and CDR2 is FQNNGV. CDR3 sequence: CASTWGYEQYF. As DNA, the CDR3 is TGTGCCAGCACCTGGGGCTACGAGCAGTACTTC.

The chain couples TRBV28 to TRBJ1-2; possible D gene TRBD1, 6 bases. Trimming stripped 10 bases from V and 4 bases from J, with 13 bases between. Germline V gives CDR1 MDHEN, CDR2 SYDVKM. CDR3 length: 12 residues. CDR3 sequence (DNA): TGTGCCACAGGACAGTTCGCCTATGGCTACACCTTC. Encoded protein: CATGQFAYGYTF.

This chain uses TRBV28 with TRBJ1-2; D unclear. Trimming removed 2 bases from V and 9 bases from J, with 10 bases in between. This CDR3 comprises 12 residues. Germline values: CDR1 MDHEN, CDR2 SYDVKM. This CDR3 reads CASSLQTPSYTF. In nucleotides, the CDR3 is TGTGCCAGCAGTTTACAGACGCCTAGCTACACCTTC.

This clone is a singleton in its sample. Other DNA sequences within the sample encode an identical CDR3. The chain is built from TRBV5-1 and TRBJ1-5, with D possibly matching TRBD1 (6 bases). Looked up from germline, CDR1 is SGHRS and CDR2 is YFSETQ. Trimming removed 2 bases from V and 7 bases from J, with 13 bases in between. The CDR3 totals 14 residues. This CDR3 reads CASSLEGGSQPQHF. CDR3 nucleotide sequence: TGCGCCAGCAGCTTAGAAGGGGGTTCGCAGCCCCAGCATTTT.

The V gene is TRBV6-6, the J gene TRBJ2-7; TRBD1 matches at 8 bases. With 4 bases clipped from V and 1 base from J, the junction kept 3 bases outside the gene matches. Germline loops: CDR1 MNHNY, CDR2 SVGAGI (reference sequence). This CDR3 comprises 14 residues. The CDR3 region has the DNA TGTGCCAGCAGTTTAAACAGGGGGTCCTACGAGCAGTACTTC. This encodes CASSLNRGSYEQYF.

There are a few counts of this clone. The chain couples TRBV30 to TRBJ1-4, with TRBD1 as a possible D gene (6 bases). Germline V gives CDR1 GTSNPN, CDR2 SVGIG (reference sequence). V lost 3 bases to trimming and J lost 8 bases, with 13 bases between them. The CDR3 has 13 residues. The CDR3 protein is CAWRPPTGEKLFF. The CDR3 bases are TGTGCCTGGAGACCACCGACAGGCGAAAAACTGTTTTTT.

The rearrangement joins TRBV10-3 to TRBJ1-1, with TRBD1 as a possible D gene (5 bases). Trimming removed 0 bases from V and 10 bases from J, with 12 bases in between. CDR3 length: 13 residues. Looked up from germline, CDR1 is ENHRY and CDR2 is SYGVKD. The CDR3, as DNA: TGTGCCATCAGTGAGTCATTAGGGGTTGGAGCTTTCTTT. Translated: CAISESLGVGAFF.

This clone was seen a few times. This chain connects TRBV28 to TRBJ1-2, with 9 bases identical to TRBD1. The CDR3 has 13 amino acids. The V gene end was trimmed by 6 bases and the J gene end by 9 bases; junction bases not matched to a gene: 8. Germline values: CDR1 MDHEN, CDR2 SYDVKM. The CDR3 nucleotides are TGTGCCAGCAGCCGCCGGGACAGGGTTAGCTACACCTTC. This codes for CASSRRDRVSYTF.

The V and J genes are TRBV19 and TRBJ2-7; TRBD1 agrees at 12 bases. V trimming: 6 bases; J trimming: 3 bases; junction bases outside the gene matches: 3. The CDR3 extends over 14 amino acids. Germline CDR1 reads LNHDA; CDR2 reads SQIVND (reference sequence). CDR3 residues: CASSGTGGIYEQYF. CDR3 DNA: TGTGCCAGTAGCGGGACAGGGGGCATCTACGAGCAGTACTTC.

This clone was observed at least ten times. The V and J genes are TRBV23-1 and TRBJ1-5, with a weak D call TRBD1 (5 bases). TRBV23-1 counts as an open reading frame of uncertain function. V was clipped by 7 bases and J by 4 bases, with 8 bases between them. The CDR3 loop spans 12 amino acids. The CDR3: CASNSGNQPQHF. The CDR3 DNA is TGCGCCAGCAATTCAGGGAATCAGCCCCAGCATTTT.

This chain links TRBV10-1 with TRBJ2-1; no firm D call. The V and J ends lost 4 bases and 7 bases respectively, with 11 bases between them. There are 13 residues in the CDR3. Germline CDR1 reads WNHNN; CDR2 reads SYGVQD (reference sequence). The CDR3 DNA reads as TGCGCCAGCAGTGGGCAGACTCAAAATGAGCAGTTCTTC. This gives the protein CASSGQTQNEQFF.

The table lists this clone with a few counts. The chain recombines TRBV7-6 with TRBJ2-2; 8 positions agree with TRBD2. J gave up 4 bases and V 3 bases, and 7 bases lay outside the gene matches. Germline lookup yields CDR1 SGHVS and CDR2 FNYEAQ. The CDR3 length is 16 residues. Here the CDR3 reads CASSFYGTSGTGELFF. CDR3 sequence (DNA): TGTGCCAGCAGCTTTTACGGTACTAGCGGCACCGGGGAGCTGTTTTTT.

This chain links TRBV7-9 with TRBJ1-6; 10 nucleotides match TRBD1. Trimming took 4 bases from V and 7 from J; bases not matched to a gene: 4. This CDR3 spans 15 amino acids. Germline CDR1 is SEHNR and CDR2 is FQNEAQ (reference sequence). Written as DNA, the CDR3 is TGTGCCAGCAGCTCCGGACAGGGGGAGAATTCACCCCTCCACTTT. This encodes CASSSGQGENSPLHF.

This chain uses TRBV7-8 with TRBJ2-7; D may be TRBD1 (7 bases). V shed 7 bases and J shed 2 bases, with 18 bases lying between them. Germline lookup yields CDR1 SGHVS and CDR2 FQNEAQ. The CDR3 extends over 15 amino acids. CDR3 in amino acids: CASTPHQGGAYEQYF. CDR3 nucleotides: TGTGCCAGCACCCCCCATCAGGGGGGAGCCTACGAGCAGTACTTC.

The J gene is TRBJ1-5, the V gene TRBV28; weak D call: TRBD1 (5 bases). Germline V gives CDR1 MDHEN, CDR2 SYDVKM. The ends were cut back, 4 bases at V and 5 bases at J, with 9 bases in the middle. The length of the CDR3 is 13 residues. The CDR3 spells CASSSTDHQPQHF. The CDR3 DNA reads as TGTGCCAGCAGTTCGACAGATCATCAGCCCCAGCATTTT.

This chain uses TRBV2 with TRBJ2-7, with D tentatively TRBD2 (5 bases). Germline CDR1 reads SNHLY; CDR2 reads FYNNEI. V lost 6 bases, J lost 7 bases, and 19 bases lay in between. The CDR3 contains 14 residues. CDR3 in DNA: TGTGCCAGCAGGCGACTATCCACTGGCGGGGAGCAGTACTTC. Translated: CASRRLSTGGEQYF.

The chain recombines TRBV11-2 with TRBJ2-7; weak D call: TRBD2 (5 bases). The CDR3 totals 11 residues. Germline V gives CDR1 SGHAT, CDR2 FQNNGV. Deletions cut 5 bases from V and 7 bases from J, with 9 bases between. In DNA, the CDR3 is TGTGCCAGCAGCCCCCGGGGAGAGCAGTACTTC. It translates to CASSPRGEQYF.

This chain uses TRBV5-8 with TRBJ2-1, with D possibly TRBD2 on 6 matching bases. The V and J ends lost 5 bases and 1 base respectively, with 19 bases between them. Germline loops: CDR1 SGHTS, CDR2 YDEGEE. The CDR3 totals 17 residues. The CDR3 sequence is CASSQGTRDWSYNEQFF. The CDR3, as DNA: TGTGCCAGCAGTCAAGGGACCCGGGACTGGTCCTACAATGAGCAGTTCTTC.

The V gene is TRBV7-2, the J gene TRBJ2-3, with D perhaps TRBD1 or TRBD2 (5 bases each). Germline CDR1 is SGHTA and CDR2 is FQGNSA. The CDR3 extends over 15 amino acids. The V gene lost 5 bases and the J gene lost 0 bases, with 12 bases spanning the gap. The CDR3 nucleotides read TGTGCCAGCAGCACGGGGCGGCCTAGCACAGATACGCAGTATTTT. The encoded protein is CASSTGRPSTDTQYF.

The V call is TRBV5-1, the J call TRBJ2-7; 7 bases are a match to TRBD1. With 2 bases clipped from V and 5 bases from J, the junction kept 1 base outside the gene matches. The CDR3 totals 12 residues. Per the germline V gene, CDR1 is SGHRS and CDR2 is YFSETQ. This CDR3 is CASSLTGDEQYF. DNA of the CDR3: TGCGCCAGCAGCTTAACAGGGGACGAGCAGTACTTC.